This T cell receptor beta chain was captured in a study of blood T cell repertoires in COVID-19. Study-level information: Samples of COVID-19 (acute and convalescent) were obtained from the United States, Italy and Spain.

The CDR3 is made up of 15 amino acids. Trimming stripped 1 base from V and 10 bases from J, with 14 bases between. CDR1 MNHEY and CDR2 SMNVEV come from the germline V gene (reference sequence). Authors' methods: Reference gene primer amplification gave nucleated cell count estimates. TCRdb's table, derived via immunoSEQ multiplex PCR, lists solely in-frame clones and lacks some. D and trimming were read from the DNA, whereas the V and J calls and clone size are those reported in that table. Of about 27,000 clones listed, about 80% are singletons. This receptor was identified in a woman older than 75 with acute or convalescent COVID-19. This sequence joins TRBV27 and TRBJ1-6; D uncertain. The sequencing input was peripheral blood. The CDR3 sequence: CASSLFALTGSPLHF. In DNA, the CDR3 is TGTGCCAGCAGTTTATTTGCCCTCACGGGATCACCCCTCCACTTT.